This T cell receptor (beta chain) was observed in a study of T cells in localized non-small cell lung cancer. Study conclusions and caveats: Median detection of top 100 tumor clones in adjacent lung was around 59 clones. Without multi-region sequencing, intratumor heterogeneity could not be excluded. Uninvolved adjacent lung showed the highest T cell clonality, exceeding tumor.

Sequencing was performed with immunoSEQ multiplex PCR; in TCRdb, only in-frame clones are kept and a portion is missing. The sample yields about 41,000 clones, around 83% seen once. Of note for this clone: Its matching antigen is unknown.

Trimming cost V 4 bases and J 1 base; bases outside gene matches: 11. Germline CDR1 and CDR2: SGHRS and YFSETQ. The CDR3 length is 19 residues. The sample in question was PBMCs, obtained before any cancer treatment. J is TRBJ2-1 and V is TRBV5-1; TRBD2 aligns across 13 bases. The sequence came from a man aged 35 to 69 with stage II lung adenocarcinoma. As DNA, the CDR3 is TGCGCCAGCAGCCCTGGTGGACTAGCGGGAGTAGGTTCCTACAATGAGCAGTTCTTC. Translated: CASSPGGLAGVGSYNEQFF.